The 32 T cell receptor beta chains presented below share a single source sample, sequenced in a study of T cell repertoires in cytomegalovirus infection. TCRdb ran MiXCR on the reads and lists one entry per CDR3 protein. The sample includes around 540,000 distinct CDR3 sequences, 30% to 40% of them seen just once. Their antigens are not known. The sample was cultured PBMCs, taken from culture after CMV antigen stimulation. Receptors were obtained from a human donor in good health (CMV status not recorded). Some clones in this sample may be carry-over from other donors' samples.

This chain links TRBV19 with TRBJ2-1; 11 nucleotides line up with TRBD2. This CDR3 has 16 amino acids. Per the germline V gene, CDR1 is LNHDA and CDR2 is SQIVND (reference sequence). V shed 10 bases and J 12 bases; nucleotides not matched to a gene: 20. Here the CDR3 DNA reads TGTGCCACCAGCCACGGACTAGCGGGCCCCGCTACACGGCAGTTCTTC. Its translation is CATSHGLAGPATRQFF.

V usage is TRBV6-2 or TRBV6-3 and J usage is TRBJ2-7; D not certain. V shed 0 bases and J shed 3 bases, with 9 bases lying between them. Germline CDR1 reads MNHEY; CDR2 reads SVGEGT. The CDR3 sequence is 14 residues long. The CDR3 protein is CASSYSYSIYEQYV. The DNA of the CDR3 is TGTGCCAGCAGTTACTCGTATAGCATCTACGAGCAGTACGTC.

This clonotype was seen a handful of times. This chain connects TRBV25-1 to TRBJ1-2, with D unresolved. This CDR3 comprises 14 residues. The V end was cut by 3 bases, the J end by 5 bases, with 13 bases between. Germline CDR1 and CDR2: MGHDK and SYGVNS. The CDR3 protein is CASSDPSGSYGYTF. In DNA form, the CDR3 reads TGTGCCAGCAGTGATCCTTCGGGCAGTTATGGCTACACCTTC.

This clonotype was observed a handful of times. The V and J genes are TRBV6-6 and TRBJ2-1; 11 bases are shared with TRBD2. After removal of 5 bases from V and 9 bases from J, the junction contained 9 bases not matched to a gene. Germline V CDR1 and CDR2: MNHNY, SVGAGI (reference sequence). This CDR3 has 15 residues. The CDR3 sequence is CASSPLAGVSGEQFF. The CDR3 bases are TGTGCCAGCAGTCCACTAGCGGGGGTCTCCGGTGAGCAGTTCTTC.

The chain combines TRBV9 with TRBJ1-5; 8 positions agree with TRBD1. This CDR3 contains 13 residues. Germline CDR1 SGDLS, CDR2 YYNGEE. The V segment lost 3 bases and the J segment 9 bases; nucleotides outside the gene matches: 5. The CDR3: CASSGQGSWPQHF. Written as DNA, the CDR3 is TGTGCCAGCAGCGGACAGGGGTCTTGGCCCCAGCATTTT.

The CDR3 spells CASSQVSGRALTGELFF. For the CDR3, the DNA is TGCGCCAGCAGCCAAGTTAGCGGGAGGGCCCTTACCGGGGAGCTGTTTTTT. The rearrangement uses TRBV4-3 and TRBJ2-2, with 11 bases that match TRBD2. J lost 5 bases, V lost 1 base, and 6 bases had no gene match. The CDR3 runs to 17 residues. Germline CDR1 is LGHNA and CDR2 is YSLEER.

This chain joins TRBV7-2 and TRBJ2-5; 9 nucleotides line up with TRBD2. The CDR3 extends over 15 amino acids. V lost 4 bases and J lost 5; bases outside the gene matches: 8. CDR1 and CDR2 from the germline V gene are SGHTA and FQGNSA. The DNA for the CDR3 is TGTGCCAGCAGCTGGGGGCGAGCGGGAGGTGAGACCCAGTACTTC. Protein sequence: CASSWGRAGGETQYF.

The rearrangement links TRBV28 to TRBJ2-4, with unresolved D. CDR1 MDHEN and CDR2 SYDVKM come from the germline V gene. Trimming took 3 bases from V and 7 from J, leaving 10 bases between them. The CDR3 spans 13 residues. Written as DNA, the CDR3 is TGTGCCAGCAGTTTTCGGGTAGGGAACATTCAGTACTTC. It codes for CASSFRVGNIQYF. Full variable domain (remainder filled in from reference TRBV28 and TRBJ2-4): DVKVTQSSRYLVKRTGEKVFLECVQDMDHENMFWYRQDPGLGLRLIYFSYDVKMKEKGDIPEGYSVSREKKERFSLILESASTNQTSMYLCASSFRVGNIQYFGAGTRLSVL.

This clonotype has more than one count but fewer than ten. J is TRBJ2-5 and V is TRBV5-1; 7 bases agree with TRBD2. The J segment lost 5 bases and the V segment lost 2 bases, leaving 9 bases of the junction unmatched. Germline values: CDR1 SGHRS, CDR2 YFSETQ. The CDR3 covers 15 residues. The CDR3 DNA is TGCGCCAGCAGCTTCGCCCCGGGAGGTGGGGAGACCCAGTACTTC. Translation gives CASSFAPGGGETQYF.

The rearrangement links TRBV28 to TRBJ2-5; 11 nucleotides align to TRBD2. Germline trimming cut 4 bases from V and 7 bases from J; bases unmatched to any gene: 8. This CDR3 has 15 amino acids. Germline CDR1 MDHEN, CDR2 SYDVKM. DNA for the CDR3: TGTGCCAGCAGTTCGGTGGGGACTAGCGGTGCGACCCAGTACTTC. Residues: CASSSVGTSGATQYF.

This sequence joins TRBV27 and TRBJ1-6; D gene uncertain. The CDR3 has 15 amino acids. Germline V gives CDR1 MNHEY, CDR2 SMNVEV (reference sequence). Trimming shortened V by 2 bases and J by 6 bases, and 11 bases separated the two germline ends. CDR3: CASSLVSVLNSPLHF. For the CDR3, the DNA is TGTGCCAGCAGTTTAGTCTCCGTCCTTAATTCACCCCTCCACTTT.

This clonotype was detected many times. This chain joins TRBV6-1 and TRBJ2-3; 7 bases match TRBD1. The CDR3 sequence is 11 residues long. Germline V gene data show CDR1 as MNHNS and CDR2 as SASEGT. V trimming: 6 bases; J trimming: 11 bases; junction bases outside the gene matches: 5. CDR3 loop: CASSFTGEQYF. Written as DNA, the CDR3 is TGTGCCAGCAGCTTTACAGGGGAGCAGTATTTT.

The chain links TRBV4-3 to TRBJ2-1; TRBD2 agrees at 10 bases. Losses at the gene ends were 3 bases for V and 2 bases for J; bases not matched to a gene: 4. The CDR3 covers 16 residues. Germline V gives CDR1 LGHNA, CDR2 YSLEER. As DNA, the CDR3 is TGCGCCAGCAGCCATGCCGGGACTAGCGCCTACAATGAGCAGTTCTTC. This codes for CASSHAGTSAYNEQFF.

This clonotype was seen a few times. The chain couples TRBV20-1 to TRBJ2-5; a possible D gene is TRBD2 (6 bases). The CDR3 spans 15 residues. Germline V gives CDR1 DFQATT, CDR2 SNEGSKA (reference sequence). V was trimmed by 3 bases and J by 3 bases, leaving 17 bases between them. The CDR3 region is CSASKGGGREETQYF. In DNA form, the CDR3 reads TGCAGTGCTAGTAAGGGAGGTGGTAGGGAAGAGACCCAGTACTTC.

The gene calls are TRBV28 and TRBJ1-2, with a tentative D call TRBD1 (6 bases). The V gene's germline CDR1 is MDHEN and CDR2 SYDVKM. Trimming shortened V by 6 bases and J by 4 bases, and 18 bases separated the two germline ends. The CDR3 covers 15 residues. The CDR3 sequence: CASSTPGEVGYGYTF. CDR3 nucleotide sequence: TGTGCCAGCAGCACCCCAGGGGAAGTCGGCTATGGCTACACCTTC.

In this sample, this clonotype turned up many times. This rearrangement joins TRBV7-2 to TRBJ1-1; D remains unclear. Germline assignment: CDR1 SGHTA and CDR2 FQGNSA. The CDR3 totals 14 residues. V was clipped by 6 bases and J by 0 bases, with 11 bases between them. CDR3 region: CASRLTDMNTEAFF. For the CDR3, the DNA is TGTGCCAGCAGACTCACAGATATGAACACTGAAGCTTTCTTT.

The CDR3 region is CASSLGGTMSYEQYF. As DNA, the CDR3 is TGTGCCAGCAGTTTAGGCGGGACAATGTCCTACGAGCAGTACTTC. The rearrangement uses TRBV28 and TRBJ2-7; the D gene could be TRBD1 or TRBD2 (6 bases each). Trimming stripped 2 bases from V and 1 base from J, with 12 bases between. This CDR3 contains 15 residues. The germline V gene has CDR1 MDHEN and CDR2 SYDVKM.

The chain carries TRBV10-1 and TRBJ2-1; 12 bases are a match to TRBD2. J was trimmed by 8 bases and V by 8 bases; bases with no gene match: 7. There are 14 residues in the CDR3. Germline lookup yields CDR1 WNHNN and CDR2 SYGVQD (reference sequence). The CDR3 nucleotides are TGCGCCAGCTCTGCGACTAGCGGGGGATATGAGCAGTTCTTC. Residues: CASSATSGGYEQFF.

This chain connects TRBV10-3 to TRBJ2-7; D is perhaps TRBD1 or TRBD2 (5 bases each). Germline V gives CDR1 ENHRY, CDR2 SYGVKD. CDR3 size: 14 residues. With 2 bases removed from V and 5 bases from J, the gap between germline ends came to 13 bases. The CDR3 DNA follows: TGTGCCATCAGTGAGCGGGACGGTGGGGACGAGCAGTACGTC. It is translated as CAISERDGGDEQYV.

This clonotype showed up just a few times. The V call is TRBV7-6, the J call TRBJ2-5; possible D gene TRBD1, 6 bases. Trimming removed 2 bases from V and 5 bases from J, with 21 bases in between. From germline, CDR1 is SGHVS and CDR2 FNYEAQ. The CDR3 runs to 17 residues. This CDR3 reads CASSLSAQGMVAETQYF. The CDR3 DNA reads TGTGCCAGCAGCTTATCAGCCCAGGGGATGGTGGCGGAGACCCAGTACTTC.

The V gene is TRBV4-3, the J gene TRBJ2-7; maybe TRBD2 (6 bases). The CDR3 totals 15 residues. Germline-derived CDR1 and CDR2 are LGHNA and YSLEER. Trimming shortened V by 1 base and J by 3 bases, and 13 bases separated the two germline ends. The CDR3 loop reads CASSQGGDGGYEQYF. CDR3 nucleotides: TGCGCCAGCAGCCAAGGGGGGGATGGTGGCTACGAGCAGTACTTC.

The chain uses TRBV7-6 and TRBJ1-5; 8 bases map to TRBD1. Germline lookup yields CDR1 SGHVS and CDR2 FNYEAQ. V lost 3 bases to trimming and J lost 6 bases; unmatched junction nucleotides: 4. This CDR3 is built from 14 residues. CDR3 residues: CASSFQGAGQPQHF. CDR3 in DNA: TGTGCCAGCAGCTTTCAGGGGGCAGGTCAGCCCCAGCATTTT.

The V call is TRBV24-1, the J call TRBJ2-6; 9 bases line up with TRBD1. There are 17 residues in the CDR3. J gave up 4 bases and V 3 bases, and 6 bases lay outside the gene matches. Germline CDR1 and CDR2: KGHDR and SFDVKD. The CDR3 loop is CATSDPGTGSGANVLTF. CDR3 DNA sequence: TGTGCCACCAGTGATCCCGGGACAGGGAGCGGGGCCAACGTCCTGACTTTC.

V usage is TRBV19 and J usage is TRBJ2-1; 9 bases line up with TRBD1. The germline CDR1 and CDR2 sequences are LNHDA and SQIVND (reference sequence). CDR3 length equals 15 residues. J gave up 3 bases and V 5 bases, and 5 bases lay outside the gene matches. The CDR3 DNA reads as TGTGCCAGTAGTCCTCCGACAGGGGGCTACAATGAGCAGTTCTTC. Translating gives CASSPPTGGYNEQFF.

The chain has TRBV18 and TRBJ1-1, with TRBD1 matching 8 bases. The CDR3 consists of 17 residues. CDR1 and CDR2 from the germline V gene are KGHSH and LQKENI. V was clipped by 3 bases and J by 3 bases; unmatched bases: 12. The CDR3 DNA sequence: TGTGCCAGCTCACCTAATATACAGGGCAGGGGGCACACTGAAGCTTTCTTT. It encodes CASSPNIQGRGHTEAFF.

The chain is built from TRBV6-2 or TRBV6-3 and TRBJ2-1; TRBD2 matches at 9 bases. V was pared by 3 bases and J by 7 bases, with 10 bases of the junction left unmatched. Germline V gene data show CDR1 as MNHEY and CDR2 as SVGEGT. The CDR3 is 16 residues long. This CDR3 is CASSYLVAGERNEQFF. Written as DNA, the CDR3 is TGTGCCAGCAGTTATCTCGTAGCGGGGGAAAGGAATGAGCAGTTCTTC.

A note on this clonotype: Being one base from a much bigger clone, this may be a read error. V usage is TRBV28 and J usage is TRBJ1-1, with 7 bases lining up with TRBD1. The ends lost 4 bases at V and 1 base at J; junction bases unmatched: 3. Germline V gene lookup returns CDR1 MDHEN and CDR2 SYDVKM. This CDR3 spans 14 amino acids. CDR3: CASSSGTENTEAFF. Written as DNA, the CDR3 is TGTGCCAGCAGTTCCGGGACAGAGAACACTGAAGCTTTCTTT.

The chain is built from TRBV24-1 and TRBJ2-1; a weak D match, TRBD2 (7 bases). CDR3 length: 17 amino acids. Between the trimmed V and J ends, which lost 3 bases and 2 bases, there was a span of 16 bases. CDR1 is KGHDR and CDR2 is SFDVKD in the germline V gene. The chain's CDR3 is CATSDRQRDITYNEQFF. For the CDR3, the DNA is TGTGCCACCAGTGATCGCCAGCGGGACATCACCTACAATGAGCAGTTCTTC.

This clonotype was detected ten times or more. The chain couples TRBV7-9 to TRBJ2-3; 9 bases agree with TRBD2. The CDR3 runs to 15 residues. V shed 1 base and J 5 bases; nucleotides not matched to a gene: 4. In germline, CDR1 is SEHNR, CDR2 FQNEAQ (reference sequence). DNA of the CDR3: TGTGCCAGCAGCTTAGAAGCGGGAGGAGTAGATACGCAGTATTTT. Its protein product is CASSLEAGGVDTQYF.

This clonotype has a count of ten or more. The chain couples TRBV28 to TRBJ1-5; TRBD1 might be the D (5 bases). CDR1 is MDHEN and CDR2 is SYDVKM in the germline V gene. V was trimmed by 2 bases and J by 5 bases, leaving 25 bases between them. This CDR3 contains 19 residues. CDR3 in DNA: TGTGCCAGCAGTTTAGTAGGGGTTTTCGCAGGCAATGCAGATCAGCCCCAGCATTTT. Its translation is CASSLVGVFAGNADQPQHF.

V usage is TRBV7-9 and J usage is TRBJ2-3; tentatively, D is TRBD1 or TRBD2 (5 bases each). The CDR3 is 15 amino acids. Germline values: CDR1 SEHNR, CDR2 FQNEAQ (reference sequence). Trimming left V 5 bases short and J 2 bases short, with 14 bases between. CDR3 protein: CASSPIRDDTDTQYF. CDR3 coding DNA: TGTGCCAGCAGCCCGATCCGGGACGACACAGATACGCAGTATTTT.

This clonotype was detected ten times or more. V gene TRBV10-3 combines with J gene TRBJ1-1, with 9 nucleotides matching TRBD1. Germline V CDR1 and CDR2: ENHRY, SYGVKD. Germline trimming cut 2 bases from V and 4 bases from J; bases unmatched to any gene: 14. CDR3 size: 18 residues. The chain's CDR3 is CAISEGVGQGFTGTEAFF. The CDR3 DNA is TGTGCCATCAGTGAGGGGGTCGGACAGGGGTTTACCGGCACTGAAGCTTTCTTT.